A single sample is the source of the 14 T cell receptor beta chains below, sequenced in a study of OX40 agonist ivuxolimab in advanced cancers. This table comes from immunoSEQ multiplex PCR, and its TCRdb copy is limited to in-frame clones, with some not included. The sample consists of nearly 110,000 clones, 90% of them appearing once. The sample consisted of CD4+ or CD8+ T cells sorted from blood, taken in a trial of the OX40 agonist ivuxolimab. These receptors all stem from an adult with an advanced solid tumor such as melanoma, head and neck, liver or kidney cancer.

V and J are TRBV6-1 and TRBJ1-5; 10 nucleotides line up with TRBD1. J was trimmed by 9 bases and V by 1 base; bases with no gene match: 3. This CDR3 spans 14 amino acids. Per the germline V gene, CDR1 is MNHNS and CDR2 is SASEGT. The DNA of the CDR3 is TGTGCCAGCAGTGAAGGACAGGGGGCGAGGCCCCAGCATTTT. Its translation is CASSEGQGARPQHF.

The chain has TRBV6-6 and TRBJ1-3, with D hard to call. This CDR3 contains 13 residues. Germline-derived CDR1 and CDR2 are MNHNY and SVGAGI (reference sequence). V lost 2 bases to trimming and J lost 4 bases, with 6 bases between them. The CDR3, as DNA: TGTGCCAGCAGTTACGCGGACGGAAACACCATATATTTT. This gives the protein CASSYADGNTIYF.

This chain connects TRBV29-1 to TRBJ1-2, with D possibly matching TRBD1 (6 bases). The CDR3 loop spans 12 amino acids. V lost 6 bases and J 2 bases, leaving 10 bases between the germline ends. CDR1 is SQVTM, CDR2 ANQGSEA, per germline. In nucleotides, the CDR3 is TGCAGCGTAACGGACAGCAACTATGGCTACACCTTC. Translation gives CSVTDSNYGYTF.

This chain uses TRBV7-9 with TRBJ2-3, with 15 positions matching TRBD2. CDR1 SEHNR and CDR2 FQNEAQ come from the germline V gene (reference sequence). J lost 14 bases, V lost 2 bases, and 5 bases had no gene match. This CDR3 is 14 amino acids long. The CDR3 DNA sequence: TGTGCCAGCAGCTTAAGGACTAGCGGGGGGGCCTTGTATTTT. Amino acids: CASSLRTSGGALYF. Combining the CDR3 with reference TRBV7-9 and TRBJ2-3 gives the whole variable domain DTGVSQNPRHKITKRGQNVTFRCDPISEHNRLYWYRQTLGQGPEFLTYFQNEAQLEKSRLLSDRFSAERPKGSFSTLEIQRTEQGDSAMYLCASSLRTSGGALYFGPGTRLTVL.

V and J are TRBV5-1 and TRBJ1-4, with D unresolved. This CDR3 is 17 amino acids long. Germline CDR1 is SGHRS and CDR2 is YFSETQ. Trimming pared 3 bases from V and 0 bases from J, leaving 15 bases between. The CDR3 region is CASSYNPMTTTNEKLFF. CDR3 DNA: TGCGCCAGCAGCTATAACCCCATGACGACAACTAATGAAAAACTGTTTTTT.

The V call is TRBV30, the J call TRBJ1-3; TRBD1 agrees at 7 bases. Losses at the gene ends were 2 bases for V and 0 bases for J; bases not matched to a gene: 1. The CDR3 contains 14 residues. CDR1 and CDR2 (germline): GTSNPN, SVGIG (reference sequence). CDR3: CAWSPGGSGNTIYF. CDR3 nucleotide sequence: TGTGCCTGGAGTCCAGGGGGCTCTGGAAACACCATATATTTT.

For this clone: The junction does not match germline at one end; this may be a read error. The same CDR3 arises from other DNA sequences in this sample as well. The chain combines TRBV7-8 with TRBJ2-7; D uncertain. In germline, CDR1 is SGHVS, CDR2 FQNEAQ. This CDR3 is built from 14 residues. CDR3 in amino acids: CASSLSPGPYEQYF. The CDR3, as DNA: TGTGCTAGCAGCTTAAGTCCTGGCCCCTACGAGCAGTACTTC.

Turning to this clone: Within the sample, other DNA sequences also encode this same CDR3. The CDR3 bases are TGTGCCAGTGAGAGACAACGTAATGAAAAACTGTTTTTT. Translation: CASERQRNEKLFF. The V gene is TRBV19, the J gene TRBJ1-4; D remains ambiguous. The length of the CDR3 is 13 residues. Trimming took off 8 bases at V and 4 bases at J, with 11 bases between the two ends. Germline V gene data show CDR1 as LNHDA and CDR2 as SQIVND (reference sequence).

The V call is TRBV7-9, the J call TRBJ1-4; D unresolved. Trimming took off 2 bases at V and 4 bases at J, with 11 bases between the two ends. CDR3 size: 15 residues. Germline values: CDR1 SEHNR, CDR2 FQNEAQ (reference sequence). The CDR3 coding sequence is TGTGCCAGCAGCTTACCTACCTCGGGTAATGAAAAACTGTTTTTT. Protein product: CASSLPTSGNEKLFF. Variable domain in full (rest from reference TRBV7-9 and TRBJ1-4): DTGVSQNPRHKITKRGQNVTFRCDPISEHNRLYWYRQTLGQGPEFLTYFQNEAQLEKSRLLSDRFSAERPKGSFSTLEIQRTEQGDSAMYLCASSLPTSGNEKLFFGSGTQLSVL.

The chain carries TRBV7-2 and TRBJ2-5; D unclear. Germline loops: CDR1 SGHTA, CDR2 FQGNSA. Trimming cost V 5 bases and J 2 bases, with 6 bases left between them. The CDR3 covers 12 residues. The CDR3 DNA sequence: TGTGCCAGCAGCCAGGAACAAGAGACCCAGTACTTC. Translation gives CASSQEQETQYF.

For the CDR3, the DNA is TGTGCCAGCAGTTTATGGGACAGGGGGGGTGAGCAGTACTTC. Amino acid sequence: CASSLWDRGGEQYF. The J gene is TRBJ2-7, the V gene TRBV27; TRBD1 matches 11 bases. With 1 base clipped from V and 7 bases from J, the junction kept 3 bases outside the gene matches. CDR3 length equals 14 residues. CDR1 is MNHEY, CDR2 SMNVEV, per germline (reference sequence).

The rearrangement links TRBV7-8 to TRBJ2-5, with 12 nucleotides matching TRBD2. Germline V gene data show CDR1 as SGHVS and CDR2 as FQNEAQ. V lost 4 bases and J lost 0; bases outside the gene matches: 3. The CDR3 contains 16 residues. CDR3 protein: CASSYLAGGYQETQYF. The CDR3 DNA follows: TGTGCCAGCAGCTACCTAGCGGGGGGGTACCAAGAGACCCAGTACTTC.

The CDR3 bases are TGTGCCAGCAGCTTCCTCGGACGAAGCCTTAGCTCTGGAAACACCATATATTTT. This translates into CASSFLGRSLSSGNTIYF. The rearrangement uses TRBV5-6 and TRBJ1-3; D unresolved. Germline lookup yields CDR1 SGHDT and CDR2 YYEEEE. There are 18 residues in the CDR3. V gave up 2 bases and J gave up 0 bases, with 18 bases separating them.

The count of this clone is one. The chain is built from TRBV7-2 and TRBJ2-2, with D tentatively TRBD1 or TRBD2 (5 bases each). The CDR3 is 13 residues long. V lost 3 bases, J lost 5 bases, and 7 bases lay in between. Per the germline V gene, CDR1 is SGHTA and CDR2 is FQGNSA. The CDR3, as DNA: TGTGCCAGCAGCTTTTGGGGGACCGGGGAGCTGTTTTTT. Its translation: CASSFWGTGELFF.